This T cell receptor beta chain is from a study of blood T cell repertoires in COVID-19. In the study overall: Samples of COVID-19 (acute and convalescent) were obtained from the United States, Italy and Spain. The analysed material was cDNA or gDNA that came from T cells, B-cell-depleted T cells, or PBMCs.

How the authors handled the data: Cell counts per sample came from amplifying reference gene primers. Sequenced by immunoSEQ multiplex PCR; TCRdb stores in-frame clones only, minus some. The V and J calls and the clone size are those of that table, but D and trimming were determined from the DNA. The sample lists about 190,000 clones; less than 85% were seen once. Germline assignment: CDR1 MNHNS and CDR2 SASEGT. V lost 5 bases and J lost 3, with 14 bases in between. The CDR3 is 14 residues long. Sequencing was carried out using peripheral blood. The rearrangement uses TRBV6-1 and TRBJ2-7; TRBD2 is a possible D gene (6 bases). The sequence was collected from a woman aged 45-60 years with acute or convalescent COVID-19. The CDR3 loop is CASSPGGTSYEQYF. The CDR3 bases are TGTGCCAGCAGTCCTGGGGGGACGAGCTACGAGCAGTACTTC.